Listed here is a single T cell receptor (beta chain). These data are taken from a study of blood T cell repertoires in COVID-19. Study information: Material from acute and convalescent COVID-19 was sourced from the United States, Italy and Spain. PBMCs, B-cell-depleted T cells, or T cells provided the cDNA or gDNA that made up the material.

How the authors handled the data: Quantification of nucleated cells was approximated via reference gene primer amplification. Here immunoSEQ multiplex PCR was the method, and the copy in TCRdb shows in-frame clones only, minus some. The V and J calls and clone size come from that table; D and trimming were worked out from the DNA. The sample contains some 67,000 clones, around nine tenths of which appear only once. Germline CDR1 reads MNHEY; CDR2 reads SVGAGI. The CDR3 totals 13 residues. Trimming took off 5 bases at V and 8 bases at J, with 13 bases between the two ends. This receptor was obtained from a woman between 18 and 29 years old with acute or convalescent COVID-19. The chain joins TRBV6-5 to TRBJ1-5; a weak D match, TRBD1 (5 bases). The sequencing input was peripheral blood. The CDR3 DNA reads TGTGCCAGCAGTCCTGGACGGGGGAAGCCCCAGCATTTT. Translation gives CASSPGRGKPQHF.